This T cell receptor (beta chain) was observed in a study of regulatory T cells in long-lasting Graves disease. Documented time point: newly diagnosed GD, antithyroid drugs for less than 3 months. The TCR library used RNA extracted from PBMCs. Libraries of TCR beta came from iRepertoire HTBI primers plus Arm-PCR of CDR3 regions. MiXCR, run by TCRdb on the multiplex PCR reads, gives a single entry per CDR3 protein. The data contain about 540,000 distinct CDR3 sequences, roughly 14% of them singletons. CDR1 and CDR2 (germline): DFQATT, SNEGSKA (reference sequence). The V and J ends lost 0 bases and 3 bases respectively, with 21 bases between them. The CDR3 spans 17 residues. These data were also reused for a study on T cells in Graves' hyperthyroidism and ophthalmopathy. As that report states: Those with hyperthyroidism were 18 to 65 years old, newly diagnosed, and ill for under 2 months. A first-round RT-PCR of the TCR CDR3 used the HTBI primer set.

This TCR derives from a man aged 25 to 45 with Graves disease. The starting material was peripheral blood mononuclear cells (PBMCs), obtained at new diagnosis, from a patient treated with antithyroid drugs. The chain employs TRBV20-1 and TRBJ2-7; D is tentatively TRBD1 or TRBD2 (6 bases each). CDR3 in DNA: TGCAGTGCTAGAGATCCGAGGGCGGGGTCAGGGGACTACGAGCAGTACTTC. Protein product: CSARDPRAGSGDYEQYF.